The rows below give T cell receptor beta chains drawn from one sample of a study of blood T cell repertoires in COVID-19. Clones were read by immunoSEQ multiplex PCR, and TCRdb kept only the in-frame ones, dropping some. Of approximately 380,000 clones in the sample, more than 75% are singletons; the top ten hold around 1.2%. The sequenced sample consisted of PBMCs or T cells enriched from blood (not recorded which). These receptors came from a woman between 18 and 29 years old who had recovered from COVID-19. Each CDR3 is given with its conserved first and last residue. D genes are given only for firm matches. Rows may omit the clone size; those that give it use once, few, many or a size class.

clone_size d_call j_call v_call cdr3_length cdr3_aa cdr3_nt
NA TRBD1 TRBJ1-2 TRBV3-1/TRBV3-2 14 CASSRGDRGYGYTF TGTGCCAGCAGCCGCGGGGACAGGGGCTATGGCTACACCTTC
NA TRBD1 TRBJ1-1 TRBV4-1 19 CASSQVSGGTGGIGTEAFF TGCGCCAGCAGCCAAGTTTCGGGAGGGACAGGGGGGATCGGGACTGAAGCTTTCTTT
once NA TRBJ1-4 TRBV30 12 CAWSVQNEKLFF TGTGCCTGGAGTGTCCAGAATGAAAAACTGTTTTTT
NA NA TRBJ1-4 TRBV19 14 CASSIGTARGKLFF TGTGCCAGTAGTATAGGGACAGCGCGCGGAAAACTGTTTTTT
once NA TRBJ1-2 TRBV19 16 CASSIGLFEQNYGYTF TGTGCCAGTAGTATAGGCCTCTTCGAACAGAACTATGGCTACACCTTC
once NA TRBJ1-1 TRBV6-5 15 CATRIGRTVNTEAFF TGTGCCACCCGGATTGGGAGGACGGTGAACACTGAAGCTTTCTTT
NA NA TRBJ2-2 TRBV6-6 19 CASSLRRWQGKANTGELFF TGTGCCAGCAGTCTAAGAAGGTGGCAGGGGAAAGCGAACACCGGGGAGCTGTTTTTT
NA NA TRBJ2-5 TRBV27 15 CASSPTASYRETQYF TGTGCCAGCAGTCCAACCGCTAGCTATCGAGAGACCCAGTACTTC
NA NA TRBJ2-5 TRBV7-9 14 CASSQTGIEETQYF TGTGCCAGCAGCCAGACAGGTATCGAGGAGACCCAGTACTTC
NA TRBD1 TRBJ1-2 TRBV12-3/TRBV12-4 13 CASSFTDRGGYTF TGTGCCAGCAGTTTCACCGACAGGGGTGGCTACACCTTC
NA NA TRBJ1-1 TRBV10-3 15 CAIRGYGEWSTEAFF TGTGCCATCAGGGGATACGGGGAATGGAGCACTGAAGCTTTCTTT
NA NA TRBJ1-5 TRBV9 16 CASSTKWRGGHQPQHF TGTGCCAGCAGCACCAAGTGGAGGGGAGGTCATCAGCCCCAGCATTTT
NA TRBD1 TRBJ1-4 TRBV6-5 15 CASRHRDREDEKLFF TGTGCCAGCAGACACCGGGACAGGGAGGATGAAAAACTGTTTTTT
NA NA TRBJ1-2 TRBV5-1 12 CASSDDFYGYTF TGCGCCAGCAGCGACGACTTCTATGGCTACACCTTC
NA NA TRBJ2-4 TRBV19 16 CASSIEMGRAENIQYF TGTGCCAGTAGTATAGAGATGGGAAGAGCGGAAAACATTCAGTACTTC
NA NA TRBJ1-6 TRBV6-6 17 CASSLSLWSQGNSPLHF TGTGCCAGCAGTCTATCCTTATGGAGCCAGGGGAATTCACCCCTCCACTTT
NA NA TRBJ2-7 TRBV2 11 CASTLRDEQYF TGTGCCAGCACCCTCAGGGACGAGCAGTACTTC
few NA TRBJ1-6 TRBV6-5 15 CASSTSNPYNSPLHF TGTGCCAGCAGTACTTCAAATCCCTATAATTCACCCCTCCACTTT
NA TRBD2 TRBJ2-3 TRBV18 16 CASSVAGGPSLDTQYF TGTGCCAGCTCGGTAGCGGGGGGGCCAAGTCTAGATACGCAGTATTTT
NA TRBD1 TRBJ2-5 TRBV6-5 12 CASDRGQETQYF TGTGCCAGTGACAGGGGGCAGGAGACCCAGTACTTC
NA TRBD1 TRBJ1-1 TRBV3-1/TRBV3-2 13 CASGGQGDPKAFF TGTGCCAGCGGGGGACAGGGGGACCCTAAAGCTTTCTTT
NA NA TRBJ2-1 TRBV9 15 CASSGSGSSYNEQFF TGTGCCAGCAGCGGTAGCGGTTCCTCCTACAATGAGCAGTTCTTC
NA NA TRBJ1-2 TRBV30 14 CAWNHDRSNYGYTF TGTGCCTGGAACCACGACAGGTCTAACTATGGCTACACCTTC
NA NA TRBJ2-1 TRBV6-5 15 CASSGTGPGYNEQFF TGTGCCAGCAGCGGTACAGGGCCAGGATACAATGAGCAGTTCTTC
NA TRBD2 TRBJ2-3 TRBV10-3 16 CAISSGTSGGTDTQYF TGTGCCATCAGCAGTGGGACTAGCGGGGGGACAGATACGCAGTATTTT
NA NA TRBJ2-6 TRBV29-1 15 CSGWTPNSGANVLTF TGCAGCGGGTGGACACCAAACTCTGGGGCCAACGTCCTGACTTTC
once TRBD1 TRBJ2-7 TRBV5-1 16 CASRIRGDRESHEQYF TGCGCCAGCAGGATACGGGGGGACAGGGAATCCCACGAGCAGTACTTC
once NA TRBJ1-2 TRBV28 13 CASSGGGVYGYTF TGTGCCAGCAGTGGCGGGGGAGTCTATGGCTACACCTTC
NA TRBD1 TRBJ1-2 TRBV2 13 CASSAGQGHGYTF TGTGCCAGCAGCGCGGGACAGGGACATGGCTACACCTTC
NA NA TRBJ1-4 TRBV7-8 16 CASSLYGEATNEKLFF TGTGCCAGCAGCTTATACGGCGAGGCAACTAATGAAAAACTGTTTTTT
few NA TRBJ1-2 TRBV5-1 15 CASSLVAGASYGYTF TGCGCCAGCAGCTTGGTGGCAGGGGCCTCCTATGGCTACACCTTC
NA NA TRBJ1-4 TRBV9 17 CASSVDGFGTRGEKLFF TGTGCCAGCAGCGTAGATGGATTTGGGACGCGGGGGGAAAAACTGTTTTTT
NA TRBD1 TRBJ1-6 TRBV6-1 18 CASSEFPGTGFRNSPLHF TGTGCCAGCAGTGAATTTCCCGGGACAGGGTTTAGGAATTCACCCCTCCACTTT